The 17 T cell receptor beta chains below were found in one sample sequenced in a study of graft-versus-host responses after intestinal transplantation. Data came from immunoSEQ multiplex PCR; TCRdb stores just in-frame clones and leaves some out. Seen here are some 45,000 clones, around 96% observed once, and the top ten hold around 1.4%. This specimen consisted of PBMCs, obtained approximately 360 days after intestinal transplant. These receptors originate from a human patient who received an intestinal transplant, so some T cells may come from the graft donor.

This sequence joins TRBV19 and TRBJ2-2, with 8 nucleotides matching TRBD2. Germline V gene data show CDR1 as LNHDA and CDR2 as SQIVND (reference sequence). The V segment lost 3 bases and the J segment 4 bases; nucleotides outside the gene matches: 7. The CDR3 runs to 16 residues. The CDR3 loop is CASSIGSGMGTGELFF. The CDR3, as DNA: TGTGCCAGTAGTATTGGTAGCGGGATGGGCACCGGGGAGCTGTTTTTT.

The chain is built from TRBV11-1 and TRBJ2-1, with 8 nucleotides matching TRBD2. Germline CDR1 SGHAT, CDR2 FQDESV (reference sequence). The V gene end was trimmed by 1 base and the J gene end by 4 bases; junction bases not matched to a gene: 12. The CDR3 loop spans 18 amino acids. CDR3: CASSLGLAGSLKYNEQFF. The CDR3 bases are TGTGCCAGCAGCTTAGGTCTAGCGGGTTCACTCAAATACAATGAGCAGTTCTTC.

The V gene is TRBV6-6, the J gene TRBJ1-1, with D tentatively TRBD1 (6 bases). The CDR3 has 13 amino acids. Germline V CDR1 and CDR2: MNHNY, SVGAGI (reference sequence). The germline V and J ends were trimmed by 4 bases and 4 bases, with 10 bases remaining between them. CDR3: CASSSTGSTEAFF. The DNA for the CDR3 is TGTGCCAGCAGTTCCACAGGGTCCACTGAAGCTTTCTTT.

The V and J genes are TRBV5-1 and TRBJ1-1; 8 nucleotides agree with TRBD1. The V gene end was trimmed by 1 base and the J gene end by 5 bases; junction bases not matched to a gene: 13. CDR3 length: 17 residues. Germline CDR1 SGHRS, CDR2 YFSETQ. The CDR3 is CASSLWAGGGRKTEAFF. The DNA of the CDR3 is TGCGCCAGCAGCTTGTGGGCAGGGGGCGGTCGGAAGACTGAAGCTTTCTTT.

The rearrangement links TRBV4-1 to TRBJ2-7; 10 bases align to TRBD2. The germline CDR1 and CDR2 sequences are MGHRA and YSYEKL. The CDR3 is 15 residues long. With 4 bases clipped from V and 2 bases from J, the junction kept 5 bases outside the gene matches. This chain's CDR3 is CASSRTSGSAYEQYF. In DNA, the CDR3 is TGCGCCAGCAGCCGGACTAGCGGATCCGCCTACGAGCAGTACTTC.

The chain links TRBV28 to TRBJ1-2; 8 nucleotides match TRBD1. Germline CDR1 is MDHEN and CDR2 is SYDVKM. Trimming at V came to 2 bases and at J to 6 bases, leaving 2 bases not matched to a gene. This CDR3 has 13 amino acids. The CDR3 nucleotides read TGTGCCAGCAGTTTAACGACAGGGGATGGCTACACCTTC. This sequence encodes CASSLTTGDGYTF.

The chain combines TRBV9 with TRBJ2-2, with 10 bases lining up with TRBD1. This CDR3 is built from 15 residues. V dropped 2 bases and J dropped 5; count of bases not matched to a gene: 3. CDR1 and CDR2 from the germline V gene are SGDLS and YYNGEE. As DNA, the CDR3 is TGTGCCAGCAGCGTGACAGGGGGCGATACCGGGGAGCTGTTTTTT. This codes for CASSVTGGDTGELFF.

This sequence joins TRBV4-1 and TRBJ1-6, with no clear D. Trimming stripped 4 bases from V and 8 bases from J, with 9 bases between. The CDR3 length is 13 residues. Germline CDR1 is MGHRA and CDR2 is YSYEKL. This chain's CDR3 is CASSPHGYSPLHF. The CDR3 region has the DNA TGCGCCAGCAGCCCTCATGGGTATTCACCCCTCCACTTT.

The gene calls are TRBV10-3 and TRBJ2-1; a weak D match, TRBD2 (5 bases). The CDR3 length is 15 residues. From germline, CDR1 is ENHRY and CDR2 SYGVKD. V was cut by 6 bases and J by 0 bases, with 12 bases left in between. CDR3 nucleotide sequence: TGTGCCATCAGGGAGGACCAGAGCTCCTACAATGAGCAGTTCTTC. This gives the protein CAIREDQSSYNEQFF.

The chain uses TRBV7-2 and TRBJ2-3; D is possibly TRBD1 (6 bases). CDR1 SGHTA and CDR2 FQGNSA come from the germline V gene. The V gene lost 1 base and the J gene lost 0 bases, with 14 bases spanning the gap. This CDR3 has 17 residues. CDR3 amino acids: CASSLVGGGASTDTQYF. The CDR3 nucleotides are TGTGCCAGCAGCTTAGTAGGGGGTGGCGCTAGCACAGATACGCAGTATTTT. Full variable domain (remainder filled in from reference TRBV7-2 and TRBJ2-3): GAGVSQSPSNKVTEKGKDVELRCDPISGHTALYWYRQSLGQGLEFLIYFQGNSAPDKSGLPSDRFSAERTGGSVSTLTIQRTQQEDSAVYLCASSLVGGGASTDTQYFGPGTRLTVL.

This chain uses TRBV5-1 with TRBJ1-1; 7 nucleotides agree with TRBD1. Germline V lookup: CDR1 SGHRS, CDR2 YFSETQ. The CDR3 contains 13 residues. J gave up 6 bases and V 5 bases, and 7 bases lay outside the gene matches. The CDR3 loop reads CASSLQGEAEAFF. In DNA form, the CDR3 reads TGCGCCAGCAGTCTTCAGGGGGAAGCTGAAGCTTTCTTT.

In its sample, this clone was seen a few times. The genes are TRBV19 and TRBJ1-3; D is possibly TRBD1 (5 bases). CDR3 size: 13 residues. Trimming left V 11 bases short and J 2 bases short, with 13 bases between. From germline, CDR1 is LNHDA and CDR2 SQIVND (reference sequence). In nucleotides, the CDR3 is TGTGCCTCCCTTCGGGGGGCTGGAAACACCATATATTTT. Protein: CASLRGAGNTIYF. Combining the CDR3 with reference TRBV19 and TRBJ1-3 gives the whole variable domain DGGITQSPKYLFRKEGQNVTLSCEQNLNHDAMYWYRQDPGQGLRLIYYSQIVNDFQKGDIAEGYSVSREKKESFPLTVTSAQKNPTAFYLCASLRGAGNTIYFGEGSWLTVV.

The chain uses TRBV10-1 and TRBJ2-5, with D possibly TRBD1 on 5 matching bases. Trimming took 3 bases from V and 2 from J, leaving 7 bases between them. Germline values: CDR1 WNHNN, CDR2 SYGVQD (reference sequence). CDR3 size: 13 residues. The CDR3 reads CASSDDRQETQYF. CDR3 DNA: TGCGCCAGCAGTGACGACAGACAAGAGACCCAGTACTTC.

The J gene is TRBJ1-5, the V gene TRBV28; no clear D gene. V was trimmed by 3 bases and J by 0 bases, leaving 6 bases between them. This CDR3 spans 14 amino acids. CDR1 is MDHEN and CDR2 is SYDVKM in the germline V gene. The CDR3 spells CASSLPHSNQPQHF. DNA of the CDR3: TGTGCCAGCAGTTTGCCCCATAGCAATCAGCCCCAGCATTTT.

This clone has a single count. V usage is TRBV10-3 and J usage is TRBJ2-3; tentative D call: TRBD2 (6 bases). Deletions cut 4 bases from V and 0 bases from J, with 11 bases between. Germline V lookup: CDR1 ENHRY, CDR2 SYGVKD. The CDR3 contains 15 residues. CDR3 region: CAISVRTTSTDTQYF. The CDR3 DNA reads as TGTGCCATCAGTGTGCGGACTACTAGCACAGATACGCAGTATTTT.

The chain employs TRBV5-1 and TRBJ2-1, with 8 bases aligning to TRBD2. Per the germline V gene, CDR1 is SGHRS and CDR2 is YFSETQ. V lost 6 bases and J lost 5; bases outside the gene matches: 10. This CDR3 comprises 15 residues. CDR3 residues: CASIRGLAGNNEQFF. In DNA form, the CDR3 reads TGCGCCAGCATTCGGGGCCTAGCGGGTAACAATGAGCAGTTCTTC.

The chain uses TRBV6-1 and TRBJ2-7; 7 bases align to TRBD2. Germline V gives CDR1 MNHNS, CDR2 SASEGT. V shed 0 bases and J 3 bases; nucleotides not matched to a gene: 5. The CDR3 contains 15 residues. This CDR3 reads CASSEAWAGDYEQYF. The CDR3 DNA sequence: TGTGCCAGCAGTGAAGCATGGGCGGGAGACTACGAGCAGTACTTC.